This T cell receptor beta chain was observed in a study of identical twins. CDR3 size: 16 residues. Germline assignment: CDR1 SGHAT and CDR2 FQNNGV. Between the trimmed V and J ends, which lost 3 bases and 0 bases, there was a span of 15 bases. As regards this clonotype: Its target is unknown.

From the 5' RACE reads, TCRdb called clonotypes with MiXCR, one entry per CDR3 protein. The table lists under 900,000 distinct CDR3 sequences, 18% of them singletons. Overall study results and limits: Within cord blood, abundant beta clonotypes carried fewer insertions, but memory repertoires showed no such trend.

A further study also used this sample, focusing on T cells expressing NK-cell markers.

The receptor was isolated from a woman younger than 35 in good health. The chain has TRBV11-2 and TRBJ2-7; D is possibly TRBD2 (5 bases). Sequenced: PBMCs. The CDR3 sequence: CASSFFTGMGSYEQYF. CDR3 in DNA: TGTGCCAGCAGCTTTTTTACCGGGATGGGCTCCTACGAGCAGTACTTC.